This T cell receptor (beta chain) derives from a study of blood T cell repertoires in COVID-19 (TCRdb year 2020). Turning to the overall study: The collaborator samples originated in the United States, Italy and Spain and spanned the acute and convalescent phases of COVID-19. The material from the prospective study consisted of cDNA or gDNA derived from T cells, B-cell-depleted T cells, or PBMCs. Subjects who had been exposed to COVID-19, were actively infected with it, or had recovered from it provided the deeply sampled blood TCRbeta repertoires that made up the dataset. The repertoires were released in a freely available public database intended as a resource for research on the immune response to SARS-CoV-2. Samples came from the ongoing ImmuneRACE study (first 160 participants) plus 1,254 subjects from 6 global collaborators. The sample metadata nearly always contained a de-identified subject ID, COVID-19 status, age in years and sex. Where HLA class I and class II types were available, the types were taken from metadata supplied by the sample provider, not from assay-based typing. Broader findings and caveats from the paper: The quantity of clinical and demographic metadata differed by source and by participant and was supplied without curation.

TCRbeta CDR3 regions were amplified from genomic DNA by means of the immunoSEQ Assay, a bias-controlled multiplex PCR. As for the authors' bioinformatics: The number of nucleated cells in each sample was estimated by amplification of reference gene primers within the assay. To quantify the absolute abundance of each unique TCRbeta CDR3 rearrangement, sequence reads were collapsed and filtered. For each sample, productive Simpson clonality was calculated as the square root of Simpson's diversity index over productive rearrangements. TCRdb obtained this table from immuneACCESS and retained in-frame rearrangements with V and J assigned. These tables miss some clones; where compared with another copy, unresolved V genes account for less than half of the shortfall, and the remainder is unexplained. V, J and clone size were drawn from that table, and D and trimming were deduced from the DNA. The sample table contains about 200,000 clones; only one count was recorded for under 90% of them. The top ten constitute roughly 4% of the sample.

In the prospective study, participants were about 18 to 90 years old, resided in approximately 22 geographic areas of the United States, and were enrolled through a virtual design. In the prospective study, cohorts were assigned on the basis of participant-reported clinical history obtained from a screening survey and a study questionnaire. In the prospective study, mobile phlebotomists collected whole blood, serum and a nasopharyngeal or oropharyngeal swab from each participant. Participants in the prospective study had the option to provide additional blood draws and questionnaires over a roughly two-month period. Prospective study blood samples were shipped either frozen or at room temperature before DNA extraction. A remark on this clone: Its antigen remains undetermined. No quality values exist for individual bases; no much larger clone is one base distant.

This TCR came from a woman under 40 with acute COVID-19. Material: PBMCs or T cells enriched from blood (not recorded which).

The sequenced DNA is TGTGCCAGCAGCCCACAGGCTTACAATGAGCAGTTCTTC. Translated, this gives CASSPQAYNEQFF. Recombination connected TRBV3-1 (or the pseudogene TRBV3-2) to TRBJ2-1, and the D gene may be TRBD1, 5 bases matching. The germline V gene (reference sequence) sets CDR1 to LGHDT and CDR2 to YNNKEL. CDR3 length: 13 amino acids, cysteine to phenylalanine. Only the CDR3 part of the read is kept: 39 bases, read in frame from the first base. V is reduced by 4 bases and J by 4 bases, leaving a spacing of 8 bases between them.